The 16 T cell receptor beta chains below were found in one sample sequenced in a study of T cells after posttransplantation cyclophosphamide. The table came from immunoSEQ multiplex PCR; TCRdb's copy has only in-frame clones and leaves some out. In the table there are about 4,300 clones, around 79% of which are singletons. Cyclophosphamide on days +3 and +4 followed busulfan-fludarabine conditioning and a marrow graft. This specimen was PBMCs, taken 29 days after a stem cell transplant with posttransplant cyclophosphamide. These receptors all stem from a male patient aged 45-60 years who received an allogeneic stem cell transplant from an unrelated donor, was CMV-positive, and had acute GVHD only. The T cells may partly be graft donor cells.

The chain carries TRBV7-8 and TRBJ1-2, with 8 bases lining up with TRBD1. There are 14 residues in the CDR3. J gave up 1 base and V 6 bases, and 4 bases lay outside the gene matches. The germline V gene encodes CDR1 SGHVS and CDR2 FQNEAQ. In DNA, the CDR3 is TGTGCCAGCAGACCGACAGGGGTTAACTATGGCTACACCTTC. It is translated as CASRPTGVNYGYTF.

This sequence joins TRBV28 and TRBJ2-7, with TRBD1 identical over 7 bases. Per the germline V gene, CDR1 is MDHEN and CDR2 is SYDVKM. The V gene end was trimmed by 7 bases and the J gene end by 5 bases; junction bases not matched to a gene: 11. The CDR3 sequence is 14 residues long. CDR3 DNA: TGTGCCAGCACCATCCGACAGGGTAAGCACGAGCAGTACTTC. This gives the protein CASTIRQGKHEQYF.

The chain links TRBV28 to TRBJ1-4; D possibly corresponds to TRBD1 (6 bases). V was clipped by 5 bases and J by 0 bases, with 13 bases between them. Germline V gives CDR1 MDHEN, CDR2 SYDVKM. The CDR3 totals 16 residues. The CDR3 coding sequence is TGTGCCAGCAGTCCATACCCAGGGGCAACTAATGAAAAACTGTTTTTT. Encoded protein: CASSPYPGATNEKLFF.

This clone has just a few counts. The chain uses TRBV11-3 and TRBJ2-3; 14 bases map to TRBD2. CDR3 size: 17 residues. The germline V gene encodes CDR1 SGHNT and CDR2 YENEEA. V lost 5 bases and J lost 6; bases outside the gene matches: 10. CDR3 nucleotides: TGTGCCAGCAGCCCCGGGACTAGCGGGGGAGCAGGGGATACGCAGTATTTT. It yields the protein CASSPGTSGGAGDTQYF.

The CDR3 spells CGRREKLFF. In nucleotides, the CDR3 is TGTGGTCGGAGGGAAAAACTGTTTTTT. The V call is TRBV6-4, the J call TRBJ1-4; D uncertain. The CDR3 covers 9 residues. CDR1 is MRHNA, CDR2 SNTAGT, per germline.

This chain joins TRBV5-1 and TRBJ2-7; TRBD1 matches at 8 bases. The V segment lost 0 bases and the J segment 3 bases; nucleotides outside the gene matches: 14. CDR3 length: 18 residues. The V gene's germline CDR1 is SGHRS and CDR2 YFSETQ. The CDR3, as DNA: TGCGCCAGCAGCTTGGCCCATGTTCCAGGGGGCCCCTTCTACGAGCAGTACTTC. The encoded protein is CASSLAHVPGGPFYEQYF. The full variable domain, in which reference TRBV5-1 and TRBJ2-7 provide the parts outside the CDR3, is KAGVTQTPRYLIKTRGQQVTLSCSPISGHRSVSWYQQTPGQGLQFLFEYFSETQRNKGNFPGRFSGRQFSNSRSEMNVSTLELGDSALYLCASSLAHVPGGPFYEQYFGPGTRLTVT.

This chain connects TRBV18 to TRBJ2-7; weak D call: TRBD1 (5 bases). The germline gives CDR1 KGHSH, CDR2 LQKENI. The CDR3 extends over 14 amino acids. Trimming removed 3 bases at V and 3 bases at J, with 12 bases between. This CDR3 is CASSPIDRLYEQYF. The CDR3 DNA follows: TGTGCCAGCTCACCGATAGACAGACTCTACGAGCAGTACTTC.

The V and J genes are TRBV7-9 and TRBJ2-5; a possible D gene is TRBD1 (5 bases). The CDR3 length is 14 residues. CDR1 is SEHNR and CDR2 is FQNEAQ in the germline V gene (reference sequence). Deletions cut 7 bases from V and 3 bases from J, with 15 bases between. The DNA of the CDR3 is TGTGCCAGCAACTCATGGGGCAGGGAAGAGACCCAGTACTTC. Amino acid sequence: CASNSWGREETQYF.

In its sample, this clone was seen a few times. The chain is built from TRBV9 and TRBJ2-3; 8 bases map to TRBD1. The CDR3 has 16 amino acids. Germline trimming cut 1 base from V and 5 bases from J; bases unmatched to any gene: 9. Germline CDR1 and CDR2: SGDLS and YYNGEE. CDR3 nucleotides: TGTGCCAGCAGCGTAACCGGGACAGGTACTTTAGATACGCAGTATTTT. As protein: CASSVTGTGTLDTQYF.

This sequence joins TRBV7-6 and TRBJ2-5; D remains ambiguous. The CDR3 is made up of 13 amino acids. Trimming cost V 5 bases and J 3 bases, with 10 bases left between them. Germline V gives CDR1 SGHVS, CDR2 FNYEAQ. In DNA, the CDR3 is TGTGCCAGCAGCCATCAGGTAGAAGAGACCCAGTACTTC. This sequence encodes CASSHQVEETQYF. Drawing the rest from reference TRBV7-6 and TRBJ2-5, the complete variable domain is GAGVSQSPRYKVTKRGQDVALRCDPISGHVSLYWYRQALGQGPEFLTYFNYEAQQDKSGLPNDRFSAERPEGSISTLTIQRTEQRDSAMYRCASSHQVEETQYFGPGTRLLVL.

The CDR3 loop reads CACLPRGTEAFF. The CDR3 DNA reads as TGTGCCTGCCTCCCGAGGGGGACTGAAGCTTTCTTT. The gene calls are TRBV30 and TRBJ1-1, with D possibly being TRBD1 (6 bases). V lost 6 bases and J 5 bases, leaving 13 bases between the germline ends. From germline, CDR1 is GTSNPN and CDR2 SVGIG (reference sequence). The CDR3 totals 12 residues. Full variable domain (rest looked up from reference TRBV30 and TRBJ1-1): SQTIHQWPATLVQPVGSPLSLECTVEGTSNPNLYWYRQAAGRGLQLLFYSVGIGQISSEVPQNLSASRPQDRQFILSSKKLLLSDSGFYLCACLPRGTEAFFGQGTRLTVV.

CDR3 protein: CASSSRTGSGYTF. CDR3 in DNA: TGTGCCAGCAGTTCCCGGACAGGGAGCGGCTACACCTTC. This chain joins TRBV6-6 and TRBJ1-2; TRBD1 agrees at 8 bases. There are 13 residues in the CDR3. Trimming cost V 4 bases and J 8 bases; bases outside gene matches: 6. Germline V lookup: CDR1 MNHNY, CDR2 SVGAGI (reference sequence).

The sample holds a few counts of this clone. The rearrangement links TRBV11-2 to TRBJ2-5, with 10 bases aligning to TRBD1. Germline V gene data show CDR1 as SGHAT and CDR2 as FQNNGV. V lost 0 bases and J lost 7; bases outside the gene matches: 14. This CDR3 is built from 18 residues. CDR3 protein: CASSLEPSGTGALGTQYF. In DNA, the CDR3 is TGTGCCAGCAGCTTAGAACCCTCCGGGACAGGGGCCTTAGGGACCCAGTACTTC.

The chain uses TRBV7-2 and TRBJ1-6, with 10 bases that match TRBD1. Germline CDR1 SGHTA, CDR2 FQGNSA. J was trimmed by 7 bases and V by 3 bases; bases with no gene match: 3. This CDR3 has 15 residues. CDR3 in amino acids: CASSLGQGFNSPLHF. The CDR3 DNA reads TGTGCCAGCAGCTTGGGACAGGGGTTCAATTCACCCCTCCACTTT.

This rearrangement joins TRBV7-3 to TRBJ2-5; 11 positions agree with TRBD2. The V gene's germline CDR1 is SGHTA and CDR2 FQGTGA. This CDR3 is built from 17 residues. J lost 5 bases, V lost 2 bases, and 10 bases had no gene match. The CDR3 here is CASSLGTSGSTGETQYF. The CDR3 DNA follows: TGTGCCAGCAGCTTAGGCACTAGCGGGAGTACTGGGGAGACCCAGTACTTC.

This clone was observed a few times. The chain has TRBV9 and TRBJ1-2, with TRBD1 matching over 8 bases. CDR3 length equals 15 residues. Germline values: CDR1 SGDLS, CDR2 YYNGEE. Germline trimming cut 4 bases from V and 8 bases from J; bases unmatched to any gene: 13. The CDR3 is CASSLGRQGAFGYTF. CDR3 coding DNA: TGTGCCAGCAGCCTTGGGCGGCAGGGGGCTTTCGGCTACACCTTC.